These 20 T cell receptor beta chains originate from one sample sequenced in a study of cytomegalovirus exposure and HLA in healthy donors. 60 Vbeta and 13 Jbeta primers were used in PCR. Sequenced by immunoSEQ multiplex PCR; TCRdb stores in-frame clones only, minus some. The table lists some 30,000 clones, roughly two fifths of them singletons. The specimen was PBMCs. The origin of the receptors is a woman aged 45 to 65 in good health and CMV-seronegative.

Here the CDR3 DNA reads TGTGCCAGCAGGGGACTAGCGGCGACCAGCTCCTACAATGAGCAGTTCTTC. Amino acids: CASRGLAATSSYNEQFF. This chain connects TRBV2 to TRBJ2-1; TRBD2 agrees at 11 bases. V lost 6 bases, J lost 0 bases, and 7 bases stayed unmatched. From germline, CDR1 is SNHLY and CDR2 FYNNEI. This CDR3 has 17 residues. Using reference TRBV2 and TRBJ2-1 for the parts outside the CDR3, the full variable domain is EPEVTQTPSHQVTQMGQEVILRCVPISNHLYFYWYRQILGQKVEFLVSFYNNEISEKSEIFDDQFSVERPDGSNFTLKIRSTKLEDSAMYFCASRGLAATSSYNEQFFGPGTRLTVL.

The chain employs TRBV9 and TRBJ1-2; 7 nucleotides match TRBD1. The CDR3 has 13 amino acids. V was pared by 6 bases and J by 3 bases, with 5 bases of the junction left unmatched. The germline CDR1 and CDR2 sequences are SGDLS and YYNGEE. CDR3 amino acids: CASTTGDDYGYTF. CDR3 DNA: TGTGCCAGCACCACAGGGGATGACTATGGCTACACCTTC.

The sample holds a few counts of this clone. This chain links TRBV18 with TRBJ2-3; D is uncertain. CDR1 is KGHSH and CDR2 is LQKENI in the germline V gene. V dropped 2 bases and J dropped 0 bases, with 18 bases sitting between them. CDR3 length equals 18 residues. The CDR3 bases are TGTGCCAGCTCACCATCTGCGGTGAGCCGTACTAGCACAGATACGCAGTATTTT. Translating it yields CASSPSAVSRTSTDTQYF.

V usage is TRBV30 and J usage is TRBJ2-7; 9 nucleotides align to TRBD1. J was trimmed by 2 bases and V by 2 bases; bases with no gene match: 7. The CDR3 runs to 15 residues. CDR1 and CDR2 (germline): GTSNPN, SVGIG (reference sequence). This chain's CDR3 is CAWSKGTGKAYEQYF. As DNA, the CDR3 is TGTGCCTGGAGTAAGGGGACAGGGAAGGCCTACGAGCAGTACTTC. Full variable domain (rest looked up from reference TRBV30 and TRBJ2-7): SQTIHQWPATLVQPVGSPLSLECTVEGTSNPNLYWYRQAAGRGLQLLFYSVGIGQISSEVPQNLSASRPQDRQFILSSKKLLLSDSGFYLCAWSKGTGKAYEQYFGPGTRLTVT.

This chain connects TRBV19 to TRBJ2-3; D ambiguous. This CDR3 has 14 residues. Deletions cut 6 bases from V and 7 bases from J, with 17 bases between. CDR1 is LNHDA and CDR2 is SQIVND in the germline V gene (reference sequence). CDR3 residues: CASRPTLPSYTQYF. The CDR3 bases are TGTGCCAGTAGGCCCACCCTACCTTCGTATACGCAGTATTTT.

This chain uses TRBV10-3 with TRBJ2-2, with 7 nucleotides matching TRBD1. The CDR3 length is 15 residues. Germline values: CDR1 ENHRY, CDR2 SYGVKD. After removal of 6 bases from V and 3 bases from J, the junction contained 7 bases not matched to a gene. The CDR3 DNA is TGTGCCATCAGCGAGCTGGGACAGCACACCGGGGAGCTGTTTTTT. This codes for CAISELGQHTGELFF.

This CDR3 reads CAIRGIRDTANYGYTF. The CDR3 nucleotides are TGTGCCATCAGGGGAATCCGGGACACCGCTAACTATGGCTACACCTTC. The chain couples TRBV10-3 to TRBJ1-2; a weak D match, TRBD1 (6 bases). Germline V gives CDR1 ENHRY, CDR2 SYGVKD. The CDR3 covers 16 residues. V was pared by 6 bases and J by 0 bases, with 17 bases between.

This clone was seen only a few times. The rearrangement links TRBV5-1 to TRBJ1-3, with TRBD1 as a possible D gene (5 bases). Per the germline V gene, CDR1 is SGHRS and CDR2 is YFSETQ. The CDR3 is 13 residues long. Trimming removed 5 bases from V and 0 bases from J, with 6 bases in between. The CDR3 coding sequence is TGCGCCAGCAGAGACAGCTCTGGAAACACCATATATTTT. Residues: CASRDSSGNTIYF.

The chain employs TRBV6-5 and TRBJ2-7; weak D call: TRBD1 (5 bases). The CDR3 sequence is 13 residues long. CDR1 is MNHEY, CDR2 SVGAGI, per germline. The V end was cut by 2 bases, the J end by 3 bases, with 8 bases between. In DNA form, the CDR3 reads TGTGCCAGCAGTTACCAGGGCAGCTACGAGCAGTACTTC. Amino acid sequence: CASSYQGSYEQYF.

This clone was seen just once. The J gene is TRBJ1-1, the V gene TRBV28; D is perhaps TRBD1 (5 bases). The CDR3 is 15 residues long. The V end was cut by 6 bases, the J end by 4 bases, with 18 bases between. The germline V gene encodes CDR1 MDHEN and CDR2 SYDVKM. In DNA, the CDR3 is TGTGCCAGCAGGCCCCCCTCGGGACTACTCACTGAAGCTTTCTTT. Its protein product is CASRPPSGLLTEAFF.

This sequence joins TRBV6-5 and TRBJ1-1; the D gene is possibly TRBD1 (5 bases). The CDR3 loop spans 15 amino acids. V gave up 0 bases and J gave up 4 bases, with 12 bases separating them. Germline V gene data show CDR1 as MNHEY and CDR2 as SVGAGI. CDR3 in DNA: TGTGCCAGCAGTTACTCGGGCAGGGTGGGCACTGAAGCTTTCTTT. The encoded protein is CASSYSGRVGTEAFF.

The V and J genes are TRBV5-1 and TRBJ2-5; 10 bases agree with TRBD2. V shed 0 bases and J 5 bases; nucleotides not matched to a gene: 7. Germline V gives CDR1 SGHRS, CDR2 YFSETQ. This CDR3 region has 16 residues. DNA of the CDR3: TGCGCCAGCAGCTTGGGTGGGACTAGCGCGGACGAGACCCAGTACTTC. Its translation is CASSLGGTSADETQYF.

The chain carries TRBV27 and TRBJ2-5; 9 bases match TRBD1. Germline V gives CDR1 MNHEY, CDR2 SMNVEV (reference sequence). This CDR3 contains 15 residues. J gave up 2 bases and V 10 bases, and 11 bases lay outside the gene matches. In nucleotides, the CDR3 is TGTGCCATCCAACCTGCGGGACAGGGACAAGAGACCCAGTACTTC. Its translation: CAIQPAGQGQETQYF.

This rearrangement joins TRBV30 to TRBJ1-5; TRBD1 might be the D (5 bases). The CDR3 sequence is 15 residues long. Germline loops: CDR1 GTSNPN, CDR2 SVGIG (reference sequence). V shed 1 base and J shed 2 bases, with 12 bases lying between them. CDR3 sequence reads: CAWSGTHGGNQPQHF. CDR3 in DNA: TGTGCCTGGAGTGGGACACACGGAGGCAATCAGCCCCAGCATTTT.

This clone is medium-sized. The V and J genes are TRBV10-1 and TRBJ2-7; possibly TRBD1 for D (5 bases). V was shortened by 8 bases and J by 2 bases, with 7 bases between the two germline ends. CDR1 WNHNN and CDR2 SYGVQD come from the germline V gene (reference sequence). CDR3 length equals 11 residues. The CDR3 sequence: CASVGPYEQYF. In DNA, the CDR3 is TGCGCCAGCGTGGGGCCCTACGAGCAGTACTTC.

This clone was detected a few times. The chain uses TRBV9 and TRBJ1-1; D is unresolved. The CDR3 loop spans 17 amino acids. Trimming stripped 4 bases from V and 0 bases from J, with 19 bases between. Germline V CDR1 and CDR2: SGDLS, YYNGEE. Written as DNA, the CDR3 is TGTGCCAGCAGCTCCAACCGCGGGGAGGAGCTGAACACTGAAGCTTTCTTT. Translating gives CASSSNRGEELNTEAFF. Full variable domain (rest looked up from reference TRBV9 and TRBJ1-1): DSGVTQTPKHLITATGQRVTLRCSPRSGDLSVYWYQQSLDQGLQFLIQYYNGEERAKGNILERFSAQQFPDLHSELNLSSLELGDSALYFCASSSNRGEELNTEAFFGQGTRLTVV.

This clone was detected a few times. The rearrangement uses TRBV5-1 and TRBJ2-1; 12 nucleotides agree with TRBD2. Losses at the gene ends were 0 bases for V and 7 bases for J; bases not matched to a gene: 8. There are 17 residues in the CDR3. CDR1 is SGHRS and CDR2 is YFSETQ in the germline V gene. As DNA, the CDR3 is TGCGCCAGCAGCTTGGGCCCCCTAGCGGGAGGGGCAAATGAGCAGTTCTTC. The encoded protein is CASSLGPLAGGANEQFF.

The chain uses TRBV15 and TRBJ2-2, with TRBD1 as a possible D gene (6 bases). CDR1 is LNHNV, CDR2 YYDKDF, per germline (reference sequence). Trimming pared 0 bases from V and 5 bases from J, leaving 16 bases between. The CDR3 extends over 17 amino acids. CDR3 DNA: TGTGCCACCAGCAGAGATTTTGGCAGGGGAAGTACCGGGGAGCTGTTTTTT. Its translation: CATSRDFGRGSTGELFF.

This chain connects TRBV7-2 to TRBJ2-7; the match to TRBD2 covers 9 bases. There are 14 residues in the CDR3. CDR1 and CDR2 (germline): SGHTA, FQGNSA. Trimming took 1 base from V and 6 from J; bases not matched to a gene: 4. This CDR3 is CASSLGTSVIEQYF. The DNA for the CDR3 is TGTGCCAGCAGCTTAGGGACTAGCGTGATCGAGCAGTACTTC. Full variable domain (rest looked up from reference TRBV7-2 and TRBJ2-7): GAGVSQSPSNKVTEKGKDVELRCDPISGHTALYWYRQSLGQGLEFLIYFQGNSAPDKSGLPSDRFSAERTGGSVSTLTIQRTQQEDSAVYLCASSLGTSVIEQYFGPGTRLTVT.

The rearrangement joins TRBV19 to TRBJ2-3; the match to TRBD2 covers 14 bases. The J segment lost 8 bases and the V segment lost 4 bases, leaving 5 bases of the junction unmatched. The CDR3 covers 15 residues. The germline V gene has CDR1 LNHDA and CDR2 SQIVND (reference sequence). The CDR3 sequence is CASSTGTSGSGTQYF. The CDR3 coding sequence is TGTGCCAGTAGTACCGGGACTAGCGGGAGCGGTACGCAGTATTTT.